Listed below are T cell receptor beta chains from one sample, sequenced in a study of T cells of healthy individuals. TCRdb re-called the 5' RACE reads with MiXCR, one entry per CDR3 protein. The table includes 55,000 to 65,000 distinct CDR3 sequences, 16% detected once. The receptors were sampled from a human donor in good health. The CDR3 runs from the conserved cysteine through the conserved F or W. A D gene is named only where the DNA matches it firmly. Expanded clones are given a class, and other clones once, few, many or no size at all.

J | D | V | size | CDR3 | DNA
TRBJ1-6 | TRBD1 | TRBV27 | many | CASRRDSWSSYNSPLHF | TGTGCCAGCAGGAGGGACAGTTGGAGCTCCTATAATTCACCCCTCCACTTT
TRBJ1-4 | . | TRBV25-1 | few | CASSDTLPRDEKLFF | TGTGCCAGCAGTGATACACTTCCCAGGGATGAAAAACTGTTTTTT
TRBJ2-7 | . | TRBV11-1 | . | CASSFNEGPYEQYF | TGTGCCAGCAGCTTTAATGAGGGGCCCTACGAGCAGTACTTC
TRBJ2-1 | . | TRBV14 | . | CASSQPLQGGGRDEQFF | TGTGCCAGCAGCCAACCACTTCAGGGAGGGGGTAGAGATGAGCAGTTCTTC
TRBJ2-2 | . | TRBV27 | . | CASSYVQSNTGELFF | TGTGCCAGCAGTTATGTACAGTCGAACACCGGGGAGCTGTTTTTT
TRBJ2-3 | TRBD2 | TRBV19 | many | CASSWTSGSTSTDTQYF | TGTGCCAGTAGTTGGACTAGCGGATCGACTAGCACAGATACGCAGTATTTT
TRBJ1-5 | . | TRBV10-3 | many | CAISESDQGGSNQPQHF | TGTGCCATCAGTGAATCGGACCAGGGTGGAAGCAATCAGCCCCAGCATTTT
TRBJ2-3 | . | TRBV3-1 | . | CASSQDGLVTDTQYF | TGTGCCAGCAGCCAAGATGGACTTGTCACAGATACGCAGTATTTT
TRBJ2-3 | TRBD2 | TRBV10-3 | . | CAISEPLAGASTDTQYF | TGTGCCATCAGTGAGCCGCTAGCGGGGGCTAGCACAGATACGCAGTATTTT
TRBJ1-5 | TRBD1 | TRBV28 | few | CASSASPTGVNQPQHF | TGTGCCAGCAGTGCGAGCCCAACAGGGGTTAATCAGCCCCAGCATTTT
TRBJ2-7 | . | TRBV12-3/TRBV12-4 | . | CASSFLMGEQYF | TGTGCCAGCAGTTTCTTGATGGGGGAGCAGTACTTC
TRBJ2-7 | . | TRBV4-2 | many | CASSQAGTIYEQYF | TGTGCCAGCAGCCAAGCGGGGACAATCTACGAGCAGTACTTC
TRBJ2-3 | . | TRBV6-6 | . | CASSYDMTRASTDTQYF | TGTGCCAGCAGTTACGACATGACCCGTGCTAGCACAGATACGCAGTATTTT
TRBJ1-3 | . | TRBV3-1 | . | CASSQDPSAGNTIYF | TGTGCCAGCAGCCAAGATCCCAGCGCTGGAAACACCATATATTTT
TRBJ2-5 | TRBD1 | TRBV4-3 | many | CASSLGRRQGPLQETQYF | TGCGCCAGCAGCCTCGGACGGAGACAGGGCCCTCTTCAAGAGACCCAGTACTTC
TRBJ1-5 | . | TRBV7-2 | few | CASSLVGGNQPQHF | TGTGCCAGCAGCTTAGTAGGGGGCAATCAGCCCCAGCATTTT
TRBJ2-1 | . | TRBV6-2/TRBV6-3 | few | CASSKESSYNEQFF | TGTGCCAGCAGCAAGGAGAGCTCCTACAATGAGCAGTTCTTC
TRBJ2-3 | TRBD2 | TRBV20-1 | . | CSASGEGTDTQYF | TGCAGTGCTAGCGGGGAGGGGACAGATACGCAGTATTTT
TRBJ2-7 | . | TRBV6-2/TRBV6-3 | few | CASSDRVSGVSEQYF | TGTGCCAGCAGCGACCGAGTGTCGGGGGTCAGCGAGCAGTACTTC
TRBJ1-3 | . | TRBV9 | . | CASSVEPSLGNTIYF | TGTGCCAGCAGCGTAGAACCGTCCTTGGGAAACACCATATATTTT
TRBJ2-7 | . | TRBV2 | many | CASIGYEQYF | TGTGCCAGCATCGGCTACGAGCAGTACTTC
TRBJ2-7 | . | TRBV7-3 | . | CASSFSSVHEQYF | TGTGCCAGCAGCTTCTCGTCGGTCCACGAGCAGTACTTC
TRBJ2-3 | . | TRBV19 | few | CASSTSSSERDTQYF | TGTGCCAGTAGTACCTCCTCTTCGGAGCGGGATACGCAGTATTTT
TRBJ2-7 | . | TRBV18 | once | CASSPRDVSYEQYF | TGTGCCAGCTCACCACGGGACGTCTCCTACGAGCAGTACTTC
TRBJ2-7 | TRBD2 | TRBV5-1 | few | CASSRGSSGGRGTYEQYF | TGCGCCAGCAGCCGGGGGTCTAGCGGGGGCCGCGGGACCTACGAGCAGTACTTC
TRBJ2-1 | . | TRBV2 | many | CASRDSSYNEQFF | TGTGCCAGCAGGGACTCCTCCTACAATGAGCAGTTCTTC
TRBJ2-7 | TRBD2 | TRBV5-1 | many | CASSLTSGDEQYF | TGCGCCAGCAGTCTGACTAGCGGGGACGAGCAGTACTTC
TRBJ1-1 | . | TRBV20-1 | many | CSASSERTTEAFF | TGCAGTGCTAGCAGCGAACGGACCACTGAAGCTTTCTTT
TRBJ1-5 | . | TRBV6-6 | many | CASSYGGADQPQHF | TGTGCCAGCAGTTACGGTGGCGCGGATCAGCCCCAGCATTTT
TRBJ1-1 | . | TRBV9 | . | CASSVEGTEAFF | TGTGCCAGCAGCGTAGAAGGCACCGAAGCTTTCTTT
TRBJ2-1 | . | TRBV7-9 | . | CASSLGAAYNEQFF | TGTGCCAGCAGCTTAGGGGCAGCCTACAATGAGCAGTTCTTC
TRBJ2-7 | . | TRBV28 | many | CASSLGDRTYEQYF | TGTGCCAGCAGTTTAGGGGACCGGACCTACGAGCAGTACTTC
TRBJ2-7 | . | TRBV20-1 | . | CSAPASLGSYEQYF | TGCAGTGCCCCCGCGAGCCTTGGCTCCTACGAGCAGTACTTC
TRBJ1-1 | TRBD1 | TRBV27 | many | CASSTDLGGASAAFF | TGTGCCAGCAGTACAGACCTAGGGGGCGCATCCGCAGCTTTCTTT
TRBJ2-3 | . | TRBV6-5 | few | CASSYKASDTQYF | TGTGCCAGCAGTTATAAGGCGTCAGATACGCAGTATTTT
TRBJ2-1 | . | TRBV15 | . | CATSRRSGPREYNEQFF | TGTGCCACCAGCAGGCGGTCAGGTCCCCGGGAATACAATGAGCAGTTCTTC
TRBJ1-5 | . | TRBV15 | . | CATSRDQGRDQPQHF | TGTGCCACCAGCAGAGACCAGGGGAGGGATCAGCCCCAGCATTTT
TRBJ1-6 | . | TRBV7-9 | . | CASSLSRDLAPPLHF | TGTGCCAGCAGCTTAAGCCGGGACCTGGCCCCACCCCTCCACTTT
TRBJ1-1 | TRBD1 | TRBV7-9 | many | CASSPPGQGRAQAFF | TGTGCCAGCAGCCCACCGGGACAGGGGAGGGCCCAAGCTTTCTTT
TRBJ1-1 | . | TRBV6-1 | . | CASTPQGLNSQGNTEAFF | TGTGCCAGCACCCCACAGGGCCTTAACTCCCAAGGGAACACTGAAGCTTTCTTT
TRBJ2-3 | TRBD1 | TRBV20-1 | many | CSAKGQGTDTQYF | TGCAGTGCTAAGGGACAGGGTACGGATACGCAGTATTTT
TRBJ1-1 | TRBD1 | TRBV29-1 | many | CSVRDRLNTEAFF | TGCAGCGTCCGGGACAGGTTGAACACTGAAGCTTTCTTT
TRBJ2-3 | . | TRBV20-1 | . | CSAAGDLRTDTQYF | TGCAGTGCTGCAGGGGACTTACGCACAGATACGCAGTATTTT
TRBJ1-6 | . | TRBV5-1 | . | CASSLDDGINSPLHF | TGCGCCAGCAGCTTAGACGACGGTATTAATTCACCCCTCCACTTT
TRBJ2-1 | TRBD2 | TRBV10-3 | . | CAIRLAGNNEQFF | TGTGCCATCAGACTAGCGGGAAACAATGAGCAGTTCTTC
TRBJ2-2 | . | TRBV9 | . | CASSVGRSSAGELFF | TGTGCCAGCAGCGTAGGGCGGAGTTCCGCCGGGGAGCTGTTTTTT
TRBJ2-1 | TRBD1 | TRBV5-1 | . | CASSWRQGAYNEQFF | TGCGCCAGCAGCTGGAGACAGGGGGCCTACAATGAGCAGTTCTTC
TRBJ2-3 | . | TRBV13 | . | CASSLIAGLTDTQYF | TGTGCCAGCAGCTTAATCGCGGGACTCACAGATACGCAGTATTTT
TRBJ2-3 | . | TRBV2 | few | CASSYLNPSVVSSTDTQYF | TGTGCCAGCAGTTACCTGAACCCTAGCGTCGTTTCTAGCACAGATACGCAGTATTTT
TRBJ1-2 | TRBD1 | TRBV20-1 | many | CSATGTGWDRF | TGCAGTGCCACCGGGACAGGGTGGGACCGCTTC
TRBJ1-3 | . | TRBV6-6 | . | CATEGSGNTIYF | TGTGCCACGGAAGGCTCTGGAAACACCATATATTTT
TRBJ1-1 | . | TRBV20-1 | . | CRVTDNTEAFF | TGCAGGGTGACCGATAACACTGAAGCTTTCTTT
TRBJ2-2 | TRBD2 | TRBV13 | many | CASSPGAGGAGELFF | TGTGCCAGCAGCCCCGGAGCGGGAGGGGCCGGGGAGCTGTTTTTT
TRBJ1-4 | . | TRBV4-1 | . | CASSLQIGGPGLNEKLFF | TGCGCCAGCAGCCTCCAAATTGGGGGCCCAGGGCTCAATGAAAAACTGTTTTTT
TRBJ2-3 | . | TRBV29-1 | few | CSVGPLGKADTQYF | TGCAGCGTTGGTCCCCTGGGGAAGGCAGATACGCAGTATTTT
TRBJ2-3 | . | TRBV7-6 | many | CASSLAVTGTDTQYF | TGTGCCAGCAGCTTAGCGGTGACAGGCACAGATACGCAGTATTTT
TRBJ2-7 | . | TRBV20-1 | few | CSARDSSLGTYEQYF | TGCAGTGCTAGAGATTCCAGTTTAGGCACCTACGAGCAGTACTTC
TRBJ2-4 | TRBD2 | TRBV2 | many | CASSWTSTENIQYF | TGTGCCAGCAGTTGGACTAGCACAGAAAACATTCAGTACTTC
TRBJ1-6 | TRBD1 | TRBV20-1 | many | CSARSAGTGESPLHF | TGCAGTGCTAGATCGGCGGGGACAGGGGAATCACCCCTCCACTTT
TRBJ2-2 | . | TRBV25-1 | few | CASSEVGHTGELFF | TGTGCCAGCAGTGAAGTGGGCCACACCGGGGAGCTGTTTTTT